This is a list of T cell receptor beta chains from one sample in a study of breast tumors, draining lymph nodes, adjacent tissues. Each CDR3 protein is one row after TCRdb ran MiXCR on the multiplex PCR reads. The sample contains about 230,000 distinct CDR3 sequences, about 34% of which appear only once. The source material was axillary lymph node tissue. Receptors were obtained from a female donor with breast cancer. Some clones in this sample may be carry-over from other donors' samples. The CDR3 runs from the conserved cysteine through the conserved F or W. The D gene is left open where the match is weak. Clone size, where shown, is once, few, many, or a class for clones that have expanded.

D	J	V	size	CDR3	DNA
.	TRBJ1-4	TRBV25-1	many	CASKDKLFF	TGTGCCAGCAAGGATAAACTGTTTTTT
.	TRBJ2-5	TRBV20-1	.	CSARDLPQYF	TGCAGTGCTAGAGACCTCCCCCAGTACTTC
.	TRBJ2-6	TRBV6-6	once	CASSPSLAANVLTF	TGTGCCAGCAGCCCCTCCCTAGCGGCCAACGTCCTGACTTTC
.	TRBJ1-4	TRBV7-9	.	CASSPRGANNEKLFF	TGTGCCAGCAGCCCGAGAGGGGCCAATAATGAAAAACTGTTTTTT
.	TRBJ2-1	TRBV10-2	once	CASNGLEEGEQFF	TGCGCCAGCAACGGGCTAGAAGAGGGGGAGCAGTTCTTC
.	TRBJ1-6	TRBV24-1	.	CATADRLRSPLHF	TGTGCCACTGCCGACAGGTTAAGATCACCCCTCCACTTT
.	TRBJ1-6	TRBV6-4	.	CASQGNSPLHF	TGTGCCAGTCAGGGTAATTCACCCCTCCACTTT
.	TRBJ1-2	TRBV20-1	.	CSASRNDYGSTF	TGCAGTGCTAGCAGGAATGACTATGGCTCCACCTTC
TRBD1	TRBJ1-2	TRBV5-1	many	CASRPNRGANYGYTF	TGCGCCAGCAGACCCAACAGGGGAGCTAACTATGGCTACACCTTC
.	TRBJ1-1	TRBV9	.	CASSVNHKRNTEAFF	TGTGCCAGCAGCGTAAACCACAAAAGGAACACTGAAGCTTTCTTT
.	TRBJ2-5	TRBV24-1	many	CATSAKGLAQETQYF	TGTGCCACCAGTGCCAAGGGACTGGCCCAAGAGACCCAGTACTTC
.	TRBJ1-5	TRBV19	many	CASSIVGQQNSNQPQHF	TGTGCCAGTAGTATAGTTGGACAGCAGAATAGCAATCAGCCCCAGCATTTT
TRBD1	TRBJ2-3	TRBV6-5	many	CASSYGLTGTDTQYF	TGTGCCAGCAGTTACGGGCTGACAGGGACAGATACGCAGTATTTT
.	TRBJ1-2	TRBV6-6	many	CASSYRYGYTF	TGTGCCAGCAGTTATCGGTACGGCTACACCTTC
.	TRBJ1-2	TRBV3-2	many	CASSQGRGSNYGYTF	TGTGCCAGCAGCCAAGGGAGAGGGTCCAACTATGGCTACACCTTC
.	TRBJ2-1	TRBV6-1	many	CASSRAGYSYNEQFF	TGTGCCAGCAGTAGAGCGGGTTACTCCTACAATGAGCAGTTCTTC
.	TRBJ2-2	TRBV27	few	CASSFVGSGGGELVF	TGTGCCAGCAGTTTTGTGGGTAGCGGTGGCGGGGAGCTGGTTTTT
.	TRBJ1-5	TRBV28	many	CASSLPGGTQPQHF	TGTGCCAGCAGTTTACCGGGGGGGACTCAGCCCCAGCATTTT
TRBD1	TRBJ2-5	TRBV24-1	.	CATSERGTGVKTQYF	TGTGCCACCAGTGAACGCGGGACAGGGGTTAAGACCCAGTACTTC
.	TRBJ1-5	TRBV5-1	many	CASSFDSNQPQHF	TGCGCCAGCAGCTTTGATAGCAATCAGCCCCAGCATTTT
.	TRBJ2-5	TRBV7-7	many	CASSDPTGKETQYF	TGTGCCAGCAGCGACCCGACAGGTAAGGAGACCCAGTACTTC
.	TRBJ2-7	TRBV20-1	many	CSAIESLYEQYF	TGCAGTGCTATCGAAAGTCTTTACGAGCAGTACTTC
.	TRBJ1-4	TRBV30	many	CAWTANEKLFF	TGTGCCTGGACGGCGAATGAAAAACTGTTTTTT
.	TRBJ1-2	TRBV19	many	CASSIPIRGADYGYTF	TGTGCCAGTAGTATACCGATCCGGGGGGCGGACTATGGCTACACCTTC
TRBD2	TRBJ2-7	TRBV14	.	CASSPSGTSTYEPYF	TGTGCCAGCAGCCCTAGCGGGACGTCTACCTACGAGCCGTACTTC
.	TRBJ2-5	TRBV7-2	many	CASSYQPLQETQYF	TGTGCCAGCAGCTACCAGCCCCTGCAAGAGACCCAGTACTTC
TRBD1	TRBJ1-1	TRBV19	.	CASRQGGYTEAFF	TGTGCCAGTCGACAGGGCGGATATACTGAAGCTTTCTTT
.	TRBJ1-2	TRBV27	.	CASSSRYTNYGYTF	TGTGCCAGCAGTTCCAGATATACTAACTATGGCTACACCTTC
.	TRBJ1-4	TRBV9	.	CASSFLTVPLGELFF	TGTGCCAGCAGCTTCCTTACCGTACCCCTCGGGGAACTGTTTTTT
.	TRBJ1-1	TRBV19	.	CASRPDRRQNTEAFF	TGTGCCAGTAGGCCCGACCGGCGCCAGAACACTGAAGCTTTCTTT
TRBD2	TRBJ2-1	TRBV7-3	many	CASSYTPTSGSPYSYNEQFF	TGTGCCAGCAGTTATACTCCGACTAGCGGGAGCCCCTACTCCTACAATGAGCAGTTCTTC
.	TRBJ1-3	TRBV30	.	CAWSVRRGWGNTIYF	TGTGCCTGGAGTGTACGACGGGGGTGGGGAAACACCATATATTTT
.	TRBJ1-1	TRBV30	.	CAWSAWSQPHTEAFF	TGTGCCTGGAGTGCGTGGTCACAACCTCACACTGAAGCTTTCTTT
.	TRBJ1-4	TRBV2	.	CASVQATDEKLFF	TGTGCCAGTGTCCAGGCGACAGATGAAAAACTGTTTTTT
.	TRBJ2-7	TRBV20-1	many	CSARRGTSTPDEQYF	TGCAGTGCCCGGAGGGGAACTAGCACGCCGGACGAGCAGTACTTC
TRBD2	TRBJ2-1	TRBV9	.	CASRGLAGINNEQFF	TGTGCCAGCAGGGGACTAGCGGGGATTAACAATGAGCAGTTCTTC
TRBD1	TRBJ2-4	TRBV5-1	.	CASGPEGARTKNIQYF	TGCGCCAGCGGCCCCGAGGGGGCGAGGACCAAAAACATTCAGTACTTC
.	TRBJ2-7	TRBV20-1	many	CSAQADLIADISYEQYF	TGCAGTGCCCAAGCCGACCTTATAGCGGATATCTCCTACGAGCAGTACTTC
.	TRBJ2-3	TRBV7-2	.	CASSPHYPGTDTQYF	TGTGCCAGCAGCCCACACTACCCGGGGACAGATACGCAGTATTTT
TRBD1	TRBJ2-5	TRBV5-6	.	CASGFKTGTVQEAQYF	TGTGCCAGCGGTTTCAAGACGGGGACAGTCCAAGAGGCCCAGTACTTC
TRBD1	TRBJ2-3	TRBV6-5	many	CASSWTGTLDTQYF	TGTGCCAGCAGTTGGACAGGGACGCTCGATACGCAGTATTTT
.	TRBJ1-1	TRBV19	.	CASSSSMNTEAFF	TGTGCCAGTAGTTCCAGTATGAACACTGAAGCTTTCTTT
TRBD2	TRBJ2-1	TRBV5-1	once	CASSLGPSGTRTYNEQFF	TGCGCCAGCAGCTTGGGCCCTAGCGGGACTCGCACCTACAATGAGCAGTTCTTC
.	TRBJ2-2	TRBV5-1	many	CASSLKRGELFF	TGCGCCAGCAGCTTAAAAAGAGGGGAGCTGTTTTTT
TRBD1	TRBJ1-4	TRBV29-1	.	CSVEGQGASPVEKLFF	TGCAGCGTTGAGGGACAGGGGGCATCTCCAGTTGAAAAACTGTTTTTT